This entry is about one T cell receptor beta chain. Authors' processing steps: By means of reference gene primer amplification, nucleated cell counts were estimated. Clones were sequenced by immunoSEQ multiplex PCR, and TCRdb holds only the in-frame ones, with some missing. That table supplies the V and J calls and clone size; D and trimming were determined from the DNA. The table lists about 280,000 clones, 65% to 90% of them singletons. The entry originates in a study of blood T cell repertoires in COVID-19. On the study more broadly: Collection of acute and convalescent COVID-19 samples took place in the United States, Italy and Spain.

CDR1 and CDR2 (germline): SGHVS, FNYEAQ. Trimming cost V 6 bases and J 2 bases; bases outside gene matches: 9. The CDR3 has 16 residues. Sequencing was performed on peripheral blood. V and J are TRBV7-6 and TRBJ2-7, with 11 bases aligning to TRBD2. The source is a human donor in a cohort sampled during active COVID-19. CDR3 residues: CASSSYGTSGTYEQYF. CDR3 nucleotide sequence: TGTGCCAGCAGTTCCTACGGGACTAGCGGCACCTACGAGCAGTACTTC.